This T cell receptor beta chain was found in a study of T cell changes during pregnancy in multiple sclerosis. Only in-frame clones appear in the TCRdb table, and some are missing; sequencing was by immunoSEQ multiplex PCR. The sample shows 51,000 or so clones, 85% to 95% of them seen only once. Germline V gene lookup returns CDR1 ENHRY and CDR2 SYGVKD. V lost 1 base, J lost 0 bases, and 3 bases stayed unmatched. The CDR3 runs 16 residues. This clonotype was obtained from a female donor with multiple sclerosis, enrolled in a pregnancy study. The sample here was peripheral blood, taken in the second trimester of pregnancy. This chain links TRBV10-3 with TRBJ1-5; 7 bases fit TRBD1. The CDR3 bases are TGTGCCATCAGTGAGTTCGGGACAGATAGCAATCAGCCCCAGCATTTT. This codes for CAISEFGTDSNQPQHF.